Shown below are 23 T cell receptor beta chains from a single sample sequenced in a study of cytomegalovirus exposure and HLA in healthy donors. Repertoires were generated with immunoSEQ multiplex PCR, while TCRdb's copy carries only in-frame clones and drops some. The table has 70,000 to 85,000 clones, around 94% seen once; the top ten hold 1.5% to 2%. Input material: PBMCs. The receptors were sampled from a woman aged 18 to 35 in good health and CMV-seropositive.

J is TRBJ2-1 and V is TRBV20-1; the D is unclear. Germline V lookup: CDR1 DFQATT, CDR2 SNEGSKA (reference sequence). Trimming stripped 5 bases from V and 7 bases from J, with 9 bases between. The CDR3 has 11 residues. CDR3 amino acids: CSAFGVNEQFF. CDR3 DNA sequence: TGCAGTGCTTTTGGAGTGAATGAGCAGTTCTTC.

The V call is TRBV7-2, the J call TRBJ2-1; 7 bases align to TRBD2. The germline V gene has CDR1 SGHTA and CDR2 FQGNSA. The CDR3 is made up of 15 amino acids. Trimming took 1 base from V and 3 from J; bases not matched to a gene: 3. CDR3 protein: CASSLEAGNYNEQFF. The DNA for the CDR3 is TGTGCCAGCAGCTTAGAAGCGGGAAACTACAATGAGCAGTTCTTC.

This chain connects TRBV5-1 to TRBJ1-4; 9 positions match TRBD1. The CDR3 sequence is 15 residues long. J was trimmed by 5 bases and V by 1 base; bases with no gene match: 3. From germline, CDR1 is SGHRS and CDR2 YFSETQ. The CDR3 loop is CASSLRTGGNEKLFF. CDR3 bases: TGCGCCAGCAGCTTGAGAACAGGGGGCAATGAAAAACTGTTTTTT.

CDR3 coding DNA: TGTGCCAGCAGCTTAGTAGGCAGCGGCTCCAATCAGCCCCAGCATTTT. Its translation: CASSLVGSGSNQPQHF. The chain has TRBV7-2 and TRBJ1-5, with D unresolved. Trimming stripped 1 base from V and 3 bases from J, with 13 bases between. CDR3 length: 16 amino acids. Germline values: CDR1 SGHTA, CDR2 FQGNSA.

The chain employs TRBV27 and TRBJ2-2, with 12 bases that match TRBD1. V was pared by 5 bases and J by 1 base, with 5 bases of the junction left unmatched. The CDR3 loop spans 17 amino acids. Germline CDR1 is MNHEY and CDR2 is SMNVEV (reference sequence). This chain's CDR3 is CASSIGTGGVNTGELFF. CDR3 nucleotide sequence: TGTGCCAGCAGTATCGGGACAGGGGGCGTGAACACCGGGGAGCTGTTTTTT.

The J gene is TRBJ2-3, the V gene TRBV7-3; 10 positions agree with TRBD1. This CDR3 region has 14 residues. J lost 1 base, V lost 5 bases, and 0 bases had no gene match. From germline, CDR1 is SGHTA and CDR2 FQGTGA. Here the CDR3 DNA reads TGTGCCAGCAGCGGACAGGGGGGCACAGATACGCAGTATTTT. This translates into CASSGQGGTDTQYF.

The chain joins TRBV14 to TRBJ2-1; tentatively, D is TRBD2 (6 bases). The CDR3 has 13 amino acids. V was pared by 0 bases and J by 8 bases, with 8 bases between. The germline CDR1 and CDR2 sequences are SGHDN and FVKESK. CDR3 residues: CASSQDGGYEQFF. The CDR3 nucleotides are TGTGCCAGCAGCCAAGATGGGGGGTATGAGCAGTTCTTC.

The chain uses TRBV2 and TRBJ2-1, with TRBD2 identical over 12 bases. Germline values: CDR1 SNHLY, CDR2 FYNNEI. The CDR3 has 20 amino acids. The J segment lost 1 base and the V segment lost 2 bases, leaving 12 bases of the junction unmatched. The CDR3 DNA follows: TGTGCCAGCAGTGAACCGATGGTCCTAGCGGGGGGGCCTTCCTACAATGAGCAGTTCTTC. Protein: CASSEPMVLAGGPSYNEQFF. Drawing the rest from reference TRBV2 and TRBJ2-1, the complete variable domain is EPEVTQTPSHQVTQMGQEVILRCVPISNHLYFYWYRQILGQKVEFLVSFYNNEISEKSEIFDDQFSVERPDGSNFTLKIRSTKLEDSAMYFCASSEPMVLAGGPSYNEQFFGPGTRLTVL.

The chain joins TRBV2 to TRBJ1-6; 7 positions match TRBD1. CDR1 is SNHLY and CDR2 is FYNNEI in the germline V gene. The CDR3 is 15 residues long. Trimming removed 8 bases from V and 5 bases from J; junction bases left unmatched: 9. CDR3 protein: CASGEQGTHNSPLHF. The CDR3 DNA is TGTGCCAGCGGAGAACAGGGGACTCATAATTCACCCCTCCACTTT.

The chain's CDR3 is CASRLAGHSYEQYF. For the CDR3, the DNA is TGTGCCAGCAGACTAGCGGGCCACTCCTACGAGCAGTACTTC. The V call is TRBV27, the J call TRBJ2-7; 9 bases match TRBD2. The germline V gene encodes CDR1 MNHEY and CDR2 SMNVEV (reference sequence). V was pared by 6 bases and J by 0 bases, with 3 bases of the junction left unmatched. The CDR3 sequence is 14 residues long.

The V call is TRBV4-1, the J call TRBJ1-4, with 10 bases aligning to TRBD1. CDR1 and CDR2 (germline): MGHRA, YSYEKL. The CDR3 runs to 14 residues. J gave up 8 bases and V 5 bases, and 5 bases lay outside the gene matches. CDR3 sequence (DNA): TGCGCCAGCAGCTATGGGACAGGGGACGAAAAACTGTTTTTT. It encodes CASSYGTGDEKLFF.

This clone is deemed medium-sized. This chain uses TRBV4-3 with TRBJ2-7; perhaps TRBD1 as D (5 bases). Germline CDR1 reads LGHNA; CDR2 reads YSLEER. Trimming shortened V by 3 bases and J by 4 bases, and 13 bases separated the two germline ends. This CDR3 spans 14 amino acids. This CDR3 is CASSQALGLYEQYF. The CDR3 DNA follows: TGCGCCAGCAGCCAGGCCCTGGGGCTTTACGAGCAGTACTTC.

The chain joins TRBV19 to TRBJ2-1; the match to TRBD1 covers 11 bases. Unmatched junction bases numbered 7, after V lost 6 bases and J lost 15 bases. This CDR3 comprises 12 residues. The germline CDR1 and CDR2 sequences are LNHDA and SQIVND (reference sequence). The chain's CDR3 is CASRPDRGQRFF. For the CDR3, the DNA is TGTGCCAGTAGGCCGGACAGGGGGCAGAGGTTCTTC.

This chain uses TRBV7-9 with TRBJ2-3, with 12 bases fitting TRBD2. Trimming cost V 5 bases and J 6 bases; bases outside gene matches: 6. CDR1 is SEHNR, CDR2 FQNEAQ, per germline (reference sequence). The CDR3 is 15 amino acids. The CDR3 protein is CASSPGLAGPDTQYF. The CDR3 region has the DNA TGTGCCAGCAGCCCCGGACTAGCGGGGCCCGATACGCAGTATTTT.

This chain joins TRBV30 and TRBJ1-1; D call uncertain. The CDR3 covers 13 residues. The V end was cut by 0 bases, the J end by 5 bases, with 10 bases between. CDR1 is GTSNPN, CDR2 SVGIG, per germline (reference sequence). The CDR3 nucleotides read TGTGCCTGGAGTGTACGAGGCGGGACTGAAGCTTTCTTT. Translation: CAWSVRGGTEAFF.

The rearrangement links TRBV6-5 to TRBJ2-3; 13 bases map to TRBD2. Germline values: CDR1 MNHEY, CDR2 SVGAGI. CDR3 length: 15 residues. Trimming at V came to 6 bases and at J to 6 bases, leaving 6 bases not matched to a gene. DNA for the CDR3: TGTGCCAGCAGGCGACTAGCGGGGGGCGCTGATACGCAGTATTTT. Protein product: CASRRLAGGADTQYF.

The chain uses TRBV19 and TRBJ2-3; 11 nucleotides match TRBD2. Germline values: CDR1 LNHDA, CDR2 SQIVND (reference sequence). Trimming took 3 bases from V and 4 from J; bases not matched to a gene: 21. The CDR3 length is 21 residues. Here the CDR3 reads CASSISRREISGRARPDTQYF. CDR3 coding DNA: TGTGCCAGTAGTATCTCTCGCCGGGAGATTAGCGGGAGGGCCCGGCCAGATACGCAGTATTTT.

This chain links TRBV29-1 with TRBJ1-2; D gene uncertain. CDR1 is SQVTM, CDR2 ANQGSEA, per germline. The CDR3 sequence is 11 residues long. V was pared by 7 bases and J by 8 bases, with 14 bases between. The CDR3 nucleotides read TGCAGCGCATCAACCGGAGGCGGCTACACCTTC. The encoded protein is CSASTGGGYTF.

This sequence joins TRBV5-6 and TRBJ2-4; D not certain. Trimming cost V 0 bases and J 9 bases, with 13 bases left between them. The CDR3 runs to 14 residues. Germline V CDR1 and CDR2: SGHDT, YYEEEE. CDR3: CASSLGLMSRIQYF. The CDR3 coding sequence is TGTGCCAGCAGCTTGGGTCTGATGAGCCGCATTCAGTACTTC.

The V gene is TRBV11-2, the J gene TRBJ2-1; the D gene is possibly TRBD2 (5 bases). The V end lost 1 base, the J end lost 5 bases, and 12 bases lay between the germline ends. The CDR3 is 15 amino acids. CDR1 is SGHAT, CDR2 FQNNGV, per germline. The CDR3, as DNA: TGTGCCAGCAGCTTAGGGGCTACGGGGAACAATGAGCAGTTCTTC. It is translated as CASSLGATGNNEQFF. The variable domain in full, with the rest retrieved from reference TRBV11-2 and TRBJ2-1, is EAGVAQSPRYKIIEKRQSVAFWCNPISGHATLYWYQQILGQGPKLLIQFQNNGVVDDSQLPKDRFSAERLKGVDSTLKIQPAKLEDSAVYLCASSLGATGNNEQFFGPGTRLTVL.

The V call is TRBV5-1, the J call TRBJ1-5; D may be TRBD1 (5 bases). CDR3 length: 16 residues. CDR1 is SGHRS and CDR2 is YFSETQ in the germline V gene. V lost 0 bases and J 2 bases, leaving 12 bases between the germline ends. Here the CDR3 reads CASSLGGLTGNQPQHF. The DNA of the CDR3 is TGCGCCAGCAGCTTGGGGGGTTTGACAGGCAATCAGCCCCAGCATTTT.

The V call is TRBV9, the J call TRBJ2-2; 8 nucleotides line up with TRBD1. The ends lost 3 bases at V and 0 bases at J; junction bases unmatched: 1. The CDR3 totals 15 residues. Germline V gene data show CDR1 as SGDLS and CDR2 as YYNGEE. CDR3 protein: CASSEDRANTGELFF. The CDR3 DNA is TGTGCCAGCAGCGAGGACAGGGCGAACACCGGGGAGCTGTTTTTT. Variable domain in full (rest from reference TRBV9 and TRBJ2-2): DSGVTQTPKHLITATGQRVTLRCSPRSGDLSVYWYQQSLDQGLQFLIQYYNGEERAKGNILERFSAQQFPDLHSELNLSSLELGDSALYFCASSEDRANTGELFFGEGSRLTVL.

The chain is built from TRBV6-5 and TRBJ1-2; 7 nucleotides agree with TRBD1. The germline V gene has CDR1 MNHEY and CDR2 SVGAGI. The CDR3 consists of 14 residues. The ends lost 10 bases at V and 3 bases at J; junction bases unmatched: 11. The CDR3 nucleotides are TGTGCCACAGGGGGGAGCGGGGGTGACTATGGCTACACCTTC. It translates to CATGGSGGDYGYTF.